Listed here are 17 T cell receptor beta chains from one sample, sequenced in a study of T-cell reconstitution after alpha-beta-depleted transplantation in children. TCRbeta library construction was performed incorporating unique molecular identifiers. TCRdb re-called the PCR reads with MiXCR, one entry per CDR3 protein. The table shows some 600,000 distinct CDR3 sequences, with about an eighth occurring only once. This material consisted of PBMCs, mostly from graft donor cells, taken 360 days after TCRalphabeta/CD19-depleted stem cell transplant. These receptors came from a male patient between 5 and 17 years old who had a stem cell transplant for acute myeloid leukemia, so the T cells may come from the graft donor.

Concerning this clonotype itself: An end of the junction differs from the germline gene, which may be a read error. The rearrangement uses TRBV20-1 and TRBJ2-5; D is uncertain. CDR1 and CDR2 (germline): DFQATT, SNEGSKA (reference sequence). The CDR3 totals 12 residues. CDR3 in amino acids: CSASPGQETKYF. The CDR3 coding sequence is TGCAGTGCTAGCCCGGGCCAAGAGACCAAGTACTTC.

This clonotype appeared a few times. The chain couples TRBV11-1 to TRBJ2-6; TRBD1 matches 7 bases. Germline lookup yields CDR1 SGHAT and CDR2 FQDESV (reference sequence). Losses at the gene ends were 3 bases for V and 0 bases for J; bases not matched to a gene: 8. This CDR3 region has 18 residues. The CDR3: CASSFPTGFPSGANVLTF. CDR3 DNA: TGTGCCAGCAGCTTCCCGACAGGGTTTCCCTCTGGGGCCAACGTCCTGACTTTC.

This clonotype was recorded a few times. V and J are TRBV20-1 and TRBJ2-3; no firm D call. V lost 6 bases and J lost 0, with 19 bases in between. Germline lookup yields CDR1 DFQATT and CDR2 SNEGSKA (reference sequence). This CDR3 region has 16 residues. The CDR3, as DNA: TGCAGTGCGATCCCCATCACGGGCTTTAGCACAGATACGCAGTATTTT. Its translation is CSAIPITGFSTDTQYF.

The chain recombines TRBV7-3 with TRBJ2-5; D perhaps matches TRBD2 (6 bases). The CDR3 is made up of 18 amino acids. Trimming removed 1 base at V and 5 bases at J, with 23 bases between. Per germline, CDR1 SGHTA and CDR2 FQGTGA. The CDR3 region is CASSLSRGPGGVGETQYF. CDR3 coding DNA: TGTGCCAGCAGCTTAAGCCGCGGTCCGGGCGGGGTTGGTGAGACCCAGTACTTC.

This clonotype has more than one count but fewer than ten. The chain is built from TRBV7-9 and TRBJ1-2; the D gene is possibly TRBD1 (6 bases). Trimming stripped 5 bases from V and 4 bases from J, with 14 bases between. The CDR3 consists of 14 residues. Germline V lookup: CDR1 SEHNR, CDR2 FQNEAQ (reference sequence). The CDR3 loop is CASSPREGGYGYTF. As DNA, the CDR3 is TGTGCCAGCAGCCCCCGTGAAGGGGGCTATGGCTACACCTTC.

The V call is TRBV6-2 or TRBV6-3, the J call TRBJ1-1; D uncertain. CDR1 MNHEY and CDR2 SVGEGT come from the germline V gene. The germline V and J ends were trimmed by 0 bases and 1 base, with 12 bases remaining between them. The CDR3 is 16 amino acids. CDR3 sequence: CASSYSIGGRNTEAFF. CDR3 DNA: TGTGCCAGCAGTTACTCGATCGGCGGACGGAACACTGAAGCTTTCTTT.

This clonotype was counted only a few times. The rearrangement uses TRBV2 and TRBJ2-6; D not certain. The CDR3 runs 19 residues. V was cut by 6 bases and J by 4 bases, with 25 bases left in between. From germline, CDR1 is SNHLY and CDR2 FYNNEI. The CDR3 protein is CASRPVRTRLMGGANVLTF. CDR3 bases: TGTGCCAGCAGACCCGTAAGGACCCGGCTGATGGGGGGGGCCAACGTCCTGACTTTC.

The rearrangement joins TRBV5-1 to TRBJ2-7, with a possible D match to TRBD2 (6 bases). Germline CDR1 reads SGHRS; CDR2 reads YFSETQ. The CDR3 contains 19 residues. V lost 2 bases and J 2 bases, leaving 26 bases between the germline ends. CDR3 region: CASSFLPLRESLLPYEQYF. CDR3 nucleotide sequence: TGCGCCAGCAGCTTTCTCCCCCTACGGGAGAGCCTTTTACCCTACGAGCAGTACTTC.

This clonotype was counted only a few times. This chain uses TRBV29-1 with TRBJ2-5, with D uncertain. V lost 5 bases and J lost 5, with 18 bases in between. Germline V gives CDR1 SQVTM, CDR2 ANQGSEA. CDR3 length: 14 residues. CDR3 bases: TGCAGCGTTCCCCCGGACGTTGCGGTTGAGACCCAGTACTTC. It yields the protein CSVPPDVAVETQYF.

This chain uses TRBV4-1 with TRBJ2-3; TRBD2 agrees at 11 bases. Germline V lookup: CDR1 MGHRA, CDR2 YSYEKL. Trimming took 0 bases from V and 5 from J; bases not matched to a gene: 13. The CDR3 length is 19 residues. For the CDR3, the DNA is TGCGCCAGCAGCCAAGAGGGGGGAGGTAGCGGGAGGGCCAGAGATACGCAGTATTTT. It specifies CASSQEGGGSGRARDTQYF.

The V call is TRBV18, the J call TRBJ1-1; 12 nucleotides match TRBD1. Germline values: CDR1 KGHSH, CDR2 LQKENI. The J segment lost 1 base and the V segment lost 5 bases, leaving 2 bases of the junction unmatched. This CDR3 has 15 residues. The CDR3 reads CASSTGQGANTEAFF. The DNA for the CDR3 is TGTGCCAGCTCAACGGGACAGGGGGCGAACACTGAAGCTTTCTTT.

This clonotype came up a few times. The CDR3 DNA reads TGTGCCAGCAGTGAACAGGGAGGGGGACAGCCCCAGCATTTT. It yields the protein CASSEQGGGQPQHF. This rearrangement joins TRBV6-4 to TRBJ1-5, with a possible D match to TRBD1 (6 bases). CDR3 length: 14 amino acids. Germline values: CDR1 MRHNA, CDR2 SNTAGT. V lost 3 bases, J lost 7 bases, and 13 bases lay in between.

V gene TRBV19 combines with J gene TRBJ1-5; the match to TRBD1 covers 9 bases. The CDR3 length is 15 residues. In germline, CDR1 is LNHDA, CDR2 SQIVND (reference sequence). Losses at the gene ends were 2 bases for V and 9 bases for J; bases not matched to a gene: 8. The CDR3 nucleotides are TGTGCCAGTAGTATAAGTGGGACAGGGATCAGGCCCCAGCATTTT. Protein product: CASSISGTGIRPQHF.

J is TRBJ2-7 and V is TRBV20-1; tentative D call: TRBD2 (5 bases). The CDR3 runs 13 residues. In germline, CDR1 is DFQATT, CDR2 SNEGSKA (reference sequence). Trimming took off 2 bases at V and 3 bases at J, with 11 bases between the two ends. The CDR3 bases are TGCAGTGCTAGAATCGGGGTAAGCTACGAGCAGTACTTC. It codes for CSARIGVSYEQYF.

This clonotype appeared a few times. The chain employs TRBV7-2 and TRBJ2-1; 8 bases agree with TRBD2. V trimming: 1 base; J trimming: 0 bases; junction bases outside the gene matches: 5. Germline CDR1 SGHTA, CDR2 FQGNSA. This CDR3 spans 17 amino acids. The CDR3 bases are TGTGCCAGCAGCTTAGGATGGGCGGGAGGCTCCTACAATGAGCAGTTCTTC. This translates into CASSLGWAGGSYNEQFF.

V and J are TRBV5-1 and TRBJ2-7; no definite D call. Trimming removed 2 bases at V and 7 bases at J, with 22 bases between. The CDR3 consists of 16 residues. CDR1 is SGHRS and CDR2 is YFSETQ in the germline V gene. DNA of the CDR3: TGCGCCAGCAGCTTTGCCCTCCACCAGTCCGTTCTTGAGCAGTACTTC. It yields the protein CASSFALHQSVLEQYF.

In this sample, this clonotype turned up many times. The gene calls are TRBV12-3 or TRBV12-4 and TRBJ2-1; maybe TRBD1 (5 bases). Trimming pared 8 bases from V and 2 bases from J, leaving 16 bases between. The CDR3 length is 15 residues. CDR3 protein: CASGSYWTPYNEQFF. The CDR3 DNA reads as TGTGCCAGCGGTTCCTATTGGACACCCTACAATGAGCAGTTCTTC.